This TCR beta chain emerged from a study of vaccination and CD4 T cells after COVID-19. Germline CDR1 reads MNHEY; CDR2 reads SVGAGI. The CDR3 runs 18 residues. The junction had 11 bases not matched to a gene; V was cut back by 0 bases and J by 2 bases. With the Oncomine TCR Beta short-read assay, DNA from cultured CD4+ T cells was sequenced. TCRdb redid the calling of the PCR reads with MiXCR, one entry per CDR3 protein. This sample has around 13,000 distinct CDR3 sequences, with roughly 26% found just once. This clonotype was counted only a few times. Its antigen is undetermined. Treatment: roughly 10-day PBMC culture with coronavirus spike peptide pools or control peptides (ViraFEST assay).

The TCR was taken from a human donor who received a COVID-19 vaccine. The chain employs TRBV6-5 and TRBJ2-3; 7 bases map to TRBD1. This material consisted of CD4+ T cells from blood, cultured in vitro, taken before SARS-CoV-2 vaccination. The CDR3 reads CASSYSSEAGGYTDTQYF. The CDR3 nucleotides read TGTGCCAGCAGTTACTCGAGCGAGGCAGGGGGTTACACAGATACGCAGTATTTT.